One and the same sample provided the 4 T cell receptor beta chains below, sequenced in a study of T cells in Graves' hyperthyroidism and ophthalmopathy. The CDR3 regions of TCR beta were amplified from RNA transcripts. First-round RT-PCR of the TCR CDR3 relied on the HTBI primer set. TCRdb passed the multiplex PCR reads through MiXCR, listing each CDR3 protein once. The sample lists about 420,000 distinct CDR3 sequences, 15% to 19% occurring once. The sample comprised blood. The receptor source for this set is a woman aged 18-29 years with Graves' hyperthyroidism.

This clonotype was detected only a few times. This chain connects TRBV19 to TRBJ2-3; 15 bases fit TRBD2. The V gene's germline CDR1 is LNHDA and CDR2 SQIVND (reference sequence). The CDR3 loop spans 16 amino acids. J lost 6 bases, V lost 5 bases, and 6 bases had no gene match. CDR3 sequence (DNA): TGTGCCAGTAGTCCTTGGACTAGCGGGAGGGCCGATACGCAGTATTTT. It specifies CASSPWTSGRADTQYF.

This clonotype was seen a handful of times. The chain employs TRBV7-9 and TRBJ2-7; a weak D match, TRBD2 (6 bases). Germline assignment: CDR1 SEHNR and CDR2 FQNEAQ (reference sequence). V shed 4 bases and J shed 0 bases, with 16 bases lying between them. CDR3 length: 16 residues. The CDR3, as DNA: TGTGCCAGCAGCTCCGGGACTGGGAAGAGCTCCTACGAGCAGTACTTC. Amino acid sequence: CASSSGTGKSSYEQYF.

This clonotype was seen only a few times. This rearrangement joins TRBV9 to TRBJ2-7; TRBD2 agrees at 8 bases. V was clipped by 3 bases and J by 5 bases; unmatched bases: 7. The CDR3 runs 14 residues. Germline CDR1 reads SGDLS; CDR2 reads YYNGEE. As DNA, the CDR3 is TGTGCCAGCAGCGCGGGGGGGAGACCCGACGAGCAGTACTTC. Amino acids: CASSAGGRPDEQYF.

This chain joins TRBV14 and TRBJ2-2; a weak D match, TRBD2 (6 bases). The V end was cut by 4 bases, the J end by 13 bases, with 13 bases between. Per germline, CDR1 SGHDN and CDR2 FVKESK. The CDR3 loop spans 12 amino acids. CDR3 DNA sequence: TGTGCCAGCAGCCCAGCCGGGAGACGGCTGTTTTTT. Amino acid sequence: CASSPAGRRLFF.